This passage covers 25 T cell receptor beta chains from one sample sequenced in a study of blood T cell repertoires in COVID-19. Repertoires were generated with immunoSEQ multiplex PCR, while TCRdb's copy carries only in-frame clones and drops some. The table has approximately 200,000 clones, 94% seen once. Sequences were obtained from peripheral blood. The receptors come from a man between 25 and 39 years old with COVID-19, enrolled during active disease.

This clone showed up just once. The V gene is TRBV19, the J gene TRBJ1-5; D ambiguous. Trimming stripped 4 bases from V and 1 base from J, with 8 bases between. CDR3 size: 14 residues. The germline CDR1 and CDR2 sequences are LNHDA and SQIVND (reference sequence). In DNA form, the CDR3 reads TGTGCCAGTAGTAGGCAGTACAGCAATCAGCCCCAGCATTTT. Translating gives CASSRQYSNQPQHF.

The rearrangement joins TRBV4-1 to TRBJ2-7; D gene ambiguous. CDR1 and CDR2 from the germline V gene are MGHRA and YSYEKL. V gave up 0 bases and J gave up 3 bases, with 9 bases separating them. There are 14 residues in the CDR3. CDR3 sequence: CASSQDQVIYEQYF. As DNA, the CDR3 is TGCGCCAGCAGCCAAGACCAGGTGATCTACGAGCAGTACTTC.

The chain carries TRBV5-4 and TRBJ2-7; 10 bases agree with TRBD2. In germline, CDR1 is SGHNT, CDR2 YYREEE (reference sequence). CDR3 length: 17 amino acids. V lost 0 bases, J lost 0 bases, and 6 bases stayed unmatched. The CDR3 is CASSLGPSGGSSYEQYF. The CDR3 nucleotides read TGTGCCAGCAGCTTGGGCCCTAGCGGGGGAAGCTCCTACGAGCAGTACTTC.

CDR3 region: CASSQVKSYTF. DNA for the CDR3: TGTGCCAGCAGCCAAGTTAAAAGCTACACCTTC. V gene TRBV3-1 (or the pseudogene TRBV3-2) combines with J gene TRBJ1-2; no reliable D call. Germline V CDR1 and CDR2: LGHDT, YNNKEL (reference sequence). V lost 1 base and J 9 bases, leaving 6 bases between the germline ends. The CDR3 extends over 11 amino acids.

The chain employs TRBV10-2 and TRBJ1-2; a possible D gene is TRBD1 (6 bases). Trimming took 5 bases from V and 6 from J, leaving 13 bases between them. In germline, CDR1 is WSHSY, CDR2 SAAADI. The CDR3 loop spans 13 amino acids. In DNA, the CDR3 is TGCGCCAGCAGTTTACAGGGAGCCCATGGCTACACCTTC. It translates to CASSLQGAHGYTF.

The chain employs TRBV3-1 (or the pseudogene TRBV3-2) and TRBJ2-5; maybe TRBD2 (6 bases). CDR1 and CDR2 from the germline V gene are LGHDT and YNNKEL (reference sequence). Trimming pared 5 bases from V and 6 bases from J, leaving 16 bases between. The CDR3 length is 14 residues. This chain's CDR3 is CASSKTGGGKTQYF. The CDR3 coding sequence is TGTGCCAGCAGCAAGACTGGCGGAGGGAAGACCCAGTACTTC.

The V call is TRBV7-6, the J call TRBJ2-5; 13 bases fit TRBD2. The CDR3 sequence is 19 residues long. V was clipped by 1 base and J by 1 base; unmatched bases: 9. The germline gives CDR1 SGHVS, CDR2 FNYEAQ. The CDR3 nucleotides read TGTGCCAGCAGCTTAGAACGAGGGACTAGCGGGGCCCTCCAAGAGACCCAGTACTTC. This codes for CASSLERGTSGALQETQYF.

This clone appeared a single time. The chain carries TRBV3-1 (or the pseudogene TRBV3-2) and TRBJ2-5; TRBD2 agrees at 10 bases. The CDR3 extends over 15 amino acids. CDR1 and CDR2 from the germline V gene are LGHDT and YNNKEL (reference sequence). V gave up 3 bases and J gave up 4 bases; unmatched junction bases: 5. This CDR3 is CASSQSSGGVETQYF. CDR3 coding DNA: TGTGCCAGCAGCCAGTCTAGCGGGGGCGTAGAGACCCAGTACTTC.

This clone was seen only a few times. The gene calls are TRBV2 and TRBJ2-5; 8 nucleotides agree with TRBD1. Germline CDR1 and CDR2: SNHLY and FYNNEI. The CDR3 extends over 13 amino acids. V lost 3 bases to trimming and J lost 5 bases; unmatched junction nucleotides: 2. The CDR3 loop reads CASSEDRAETQYF. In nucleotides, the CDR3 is TGTGCCAGCAGTGAGGACAGGGCCGAGACCCAGTACTTC.

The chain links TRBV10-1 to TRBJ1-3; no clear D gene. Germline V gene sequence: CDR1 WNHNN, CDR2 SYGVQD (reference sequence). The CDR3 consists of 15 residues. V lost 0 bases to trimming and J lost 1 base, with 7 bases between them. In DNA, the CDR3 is TGCGCCAGCAGTGAGTCCGCGGATTCTGGAAACACCATATATTTT. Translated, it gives CASSESADSGNTIYF.

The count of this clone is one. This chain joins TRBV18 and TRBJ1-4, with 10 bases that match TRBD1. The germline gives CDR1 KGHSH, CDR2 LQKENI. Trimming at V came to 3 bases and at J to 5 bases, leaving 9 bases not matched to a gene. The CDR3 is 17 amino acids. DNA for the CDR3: TGTGCCAGCTCACCCGTCCCGGGACAGGGGCGGAATGAAAAACTGTTTTTT. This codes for CASSPVPGQGRNEKLFF.

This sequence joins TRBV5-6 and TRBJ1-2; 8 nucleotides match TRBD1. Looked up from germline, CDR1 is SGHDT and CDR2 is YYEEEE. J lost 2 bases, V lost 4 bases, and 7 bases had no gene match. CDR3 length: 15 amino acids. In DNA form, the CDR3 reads TGTGCCAGCAGCAGAGACAGGGGTGGGAACTATGGCTACACCTTC. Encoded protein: CASSRDRGGNYGYTF.

CDR3 sequence: CASSIKAGGEQFF. The CDR3 DNA reads TGTGCCAGTAGTATCAAAGCCGGGGGTGAGCAGTTCTTC. The gene calls are TRBV19 and TRBJ2-1; TRBD2 might be the D (6 bases). Trimming took off 3 bases at V and 9 bases at J, with 12 bases between the two ends. This CDR3 comprises 13 residues. CDR1 is LNHDA and CDR2 is SQIVND in the germline V gene (reference sequence).

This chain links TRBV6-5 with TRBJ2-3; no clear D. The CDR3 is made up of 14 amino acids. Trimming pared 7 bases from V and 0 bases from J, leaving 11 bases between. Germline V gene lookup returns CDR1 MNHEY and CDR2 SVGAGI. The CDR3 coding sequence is TGTGCCAGCAAATTCGGTACTAGCACAGATACGCAGTATTTT. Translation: CASKFGTSTDTQYF.

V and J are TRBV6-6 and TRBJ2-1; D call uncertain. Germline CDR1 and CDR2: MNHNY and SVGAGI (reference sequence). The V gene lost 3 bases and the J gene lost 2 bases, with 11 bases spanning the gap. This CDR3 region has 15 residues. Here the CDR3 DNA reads TGTGCCAGCAGTTATGGCGGATGGACCTACAATGAGCAGTTCTTC. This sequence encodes CASSYGGWTYNEQFF.

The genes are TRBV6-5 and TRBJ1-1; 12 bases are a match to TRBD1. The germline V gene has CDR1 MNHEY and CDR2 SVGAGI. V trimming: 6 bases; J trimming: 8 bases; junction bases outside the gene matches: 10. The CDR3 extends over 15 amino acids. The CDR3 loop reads CASRGTGGFKEEAFF. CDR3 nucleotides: TGTGCCAGCAGGGGGACAGGGGGCTTTAAGGAAGAAGCTTTCTTT.

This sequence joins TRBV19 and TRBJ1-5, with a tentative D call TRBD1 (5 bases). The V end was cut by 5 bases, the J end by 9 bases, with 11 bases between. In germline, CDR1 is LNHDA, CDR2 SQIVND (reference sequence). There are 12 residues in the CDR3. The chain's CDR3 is CASSSRGGPQHF. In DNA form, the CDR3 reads TGTGCCAGTAGTTCCCGCGGGGGGCCCCAGCATTTT.

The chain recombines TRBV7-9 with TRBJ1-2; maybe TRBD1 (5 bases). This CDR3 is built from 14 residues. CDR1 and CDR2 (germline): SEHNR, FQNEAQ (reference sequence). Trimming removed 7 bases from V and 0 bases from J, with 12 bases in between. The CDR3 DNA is TGTGCCAGCACCCTAGACAGCGCTAACTATGGCTACACCTTC. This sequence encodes CASTLDSANYGYTF.

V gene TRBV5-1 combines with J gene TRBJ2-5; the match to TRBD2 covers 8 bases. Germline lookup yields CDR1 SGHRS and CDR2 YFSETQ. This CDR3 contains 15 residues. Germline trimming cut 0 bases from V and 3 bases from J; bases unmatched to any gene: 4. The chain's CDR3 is CASSLGAGAEETQYF. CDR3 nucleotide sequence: TGCGCCAGCAGCTTGGGAGCGGGGGCCGAAGAGACCCAGTACTTC.

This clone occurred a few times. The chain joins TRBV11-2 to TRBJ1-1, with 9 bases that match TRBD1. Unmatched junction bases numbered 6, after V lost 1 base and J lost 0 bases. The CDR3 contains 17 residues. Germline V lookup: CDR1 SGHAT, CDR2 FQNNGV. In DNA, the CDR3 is TGTGCCAGCAGCTTAGGTCCGGGACAGGGACTGAACACTGAAGCTTTCTTT. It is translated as CASSLGPGQGLNTEAFF.

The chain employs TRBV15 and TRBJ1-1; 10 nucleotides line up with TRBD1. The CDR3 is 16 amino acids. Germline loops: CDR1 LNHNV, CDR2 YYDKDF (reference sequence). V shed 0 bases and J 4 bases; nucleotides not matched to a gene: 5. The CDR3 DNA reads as TGTGCCACCAGCAGAGAATTAAGGACAGGGGGCACTGAAGCTTTCTTT. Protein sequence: CATSRELRTGGTEAFF.

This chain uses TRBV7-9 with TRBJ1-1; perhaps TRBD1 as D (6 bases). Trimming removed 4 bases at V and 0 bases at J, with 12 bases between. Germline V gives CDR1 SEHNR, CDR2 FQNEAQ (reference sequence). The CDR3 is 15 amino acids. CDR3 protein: CASSSGASMNTEAFF. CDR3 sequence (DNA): TGTGCCAGCAGCTCAGGGGCCAGCATGAACACTGAAGCTTTCTTT.

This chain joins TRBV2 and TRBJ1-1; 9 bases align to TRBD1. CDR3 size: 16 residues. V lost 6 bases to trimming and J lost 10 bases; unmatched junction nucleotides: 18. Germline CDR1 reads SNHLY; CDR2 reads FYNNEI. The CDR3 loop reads CASRKSSGTGPPRAFF. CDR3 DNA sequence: TGTGCCAGCAGGAAATCCTCCGGGACAGGGCCGCCTCGAGCTTTCTTT.

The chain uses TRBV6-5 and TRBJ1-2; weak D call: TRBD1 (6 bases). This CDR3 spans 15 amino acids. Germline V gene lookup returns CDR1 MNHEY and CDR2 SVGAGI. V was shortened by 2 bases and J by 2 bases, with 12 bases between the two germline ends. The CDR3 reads CASSYGPTGNYGYTF. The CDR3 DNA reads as TGTGCCAGCAGTTACGGTCCTACAGGGAACTATGGCTACACCTTC.

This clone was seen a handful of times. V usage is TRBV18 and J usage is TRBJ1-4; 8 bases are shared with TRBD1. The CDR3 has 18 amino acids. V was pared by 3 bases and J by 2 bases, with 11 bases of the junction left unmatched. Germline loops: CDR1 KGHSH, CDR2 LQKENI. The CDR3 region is CASSPRQQTGVTNEKLFF. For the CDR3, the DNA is TGTGCCAGCTCACCGCGCCAACAGACAGGGGTGACTAATGAAAAACTGTTTTTT.